Listed here are 20 T cell receptor beta chains from one sample, sequenced in a study of shared clonotypes between healthy human individuals. Naive CD8 isolation took CD45RO-negative cells positively selected for CCR7 and excluded terminally differentiated effector memory CD45RA+ cells. Sequenced by immunoSEQ multiplex PCR; TCRdb stores in-frame clones only, minus some. In the table there are roughly 2,000,000 clones, 90% to 95% of which are singletons. The sequencing input was naive CD8+ T cells from PBMCs. The receptors were sampled from a man aged 18 to 35 in good health. Some clones in this sample may be carry-over from other donors' samples.

This chain links TRBV19 with TRBJ1-1; the D is unclear. Trimming shortened V by 5 bases and J by 0 bases, and 10 bases separated the two germline ends. There are 14 residues in the CDR3. Germline V gives CDR1 LNHDA, CDR2 SQIVND (reference sequence). In DNA, the CDR3 is TGTGCCAGTAGTTCAGTGACCCTGAACACTGAAGCTTTCTTT. It is translated as CASSSVTLNTEAFF.

On this clone itself: Other DNA sequences in the sample encode the same CDR3. The chain couples TRBV6-5 to TRBJ2-5; 8 bases agree with TRBD2. Germline CDR1 reads MNHEY; CDR2 reads SVGAGI. V dropped 3 bases and J dropped 1; count of bases not matched to a gene: 7. The CDR3 sequence is 16 residues long. CDR3 sequence (DNA): TGTGCCAGCAGTTATCTCGCTAGCGGGCTCCAAGAGACCCAGTACTTC. This translates into CASSYLASGLQETQYF.

The V call is TRBV5-6, the J call TRBJ2-3, with D possibly called TRBD1 or TRBD2 (5 bases each). V lost 4 bases and J 6 bases, leaving 15 bases between the germline ends. The CDR3 sequence is 14 residues long. The germline V gene has CDR1 SGHDT and CDR2 YYEEEE. DNA for the CDR3: TGTGCCAGCAGCCGGGGCTCCTCTGCGGATACGCAGTATTTT. It encodes CASSRGSSADTQYF.

This chain connects TRBV2 to TRBJ2-7; no reliable D call. Per germline, CDR1 SNHLY and CDR2 FYNNEI. There are 14 residues in the CDR3. V lost 8 bases, J lost 0 bases, and 14 bases lay in between. This CDR3 is CASFWRASSYEQYF. The CDR3 DNA is TGTGCCAGCTTCTGGAGAGCGTCCTCCTACGAGCAGTACTTC. Looking up the rest from reference TRBV2 and TRBJ2-7 gives the full variable domain: EPEVTQTPSHQVTQMGQEVILRCVPISNHLYFYWYRQILGQKVEFLVSFYNNEISEKSEIFDDQFSVERPDGSNFTLKIRSTKLEDSAMYFCASFWRASSYEQYFGPGTRLTVT.

The chain uses TRBV6-4 and TRBJ2-2; 7 nucleotides line up with TRBD1. The V gene's germline CDR1 is MRHNA and CDR2 SNTAGT. The CDR3 spans 16 residues. The trim removed 4 bases at V and 3 bases at J, leaving 8 bases unmatched. The CDR3 region has the DNA TGTGCCAGCAGTGCAGCGACAGGGCGGGACACCGGGGAGCTGTTTTTT. Translation gives CASSAATGRDTGELFF.

V is TRBV21-1 and J is TRBJ2-7; the table calls TRBD1, which could not be checked here. TRBV21-1 is a pseudogene segment. CDR3 length: 15 amino acids. CDR3 nucleotides: TGTGCCAGCAGCGCCAAGACAGGGGGCCTCCACGAGCAGTACTTC. Amino acid sequence: CASSAKTGGLHEQYF.

V gene TRBV5-1 combines with J gene TRBJ2-7; D could derive from TRBD1 or TRBD2 (6 bases each). V lost 3 bases to trimming and J lost 0 bases, with 19 bases between them. The CDR3 contains 17 residues. The germline CDR1 and CDR2 sequences are SGHRS and YFSETQ. CDR3 DNA sequence: TGCGCCAGCAGCTACAACCCCGGGGGCTACAACTCCTACGAGCAGTACTTC. It codes for CASSYNPGGYNSYEQYF.

The CDR3 is CASSLRDTGDFADTQYF. The CDR3, as DNA: TGCGCCAGCAGCTTGAGGGACACCGGGGATTTCGCAGATACGCAGTATTTT. The chain is built from TRBV5-1 and TRBJ2-3, with a possible D match to TRBD1 (6 bases). The CDR3 covers 17 residues. Germline CDR1 and CDR2: SGHRS and YFSETQ. V shed 1 base and J shed 4 bases, with 19 bases lying between them.

V and J are TRBV2 and TRBJ2-2; maybe TRBD2 (5 bases). Germline CDR1 reads SNHLY; CDR2 reads FYNNEI. V was pared by 0 bases and J by 7 bases, with 12 bases between. The CDR3 loop spans 15 amino acids. The CDR3 DNA reads as TGTGCCAGCAGTGAAGCGCTTCCCGGACTCGGGGAGCTGTTTTTT. It encodes CASSEALPGLGELFF.

The rearrangement uses TRBV27 and TRBJ2-1; TRBD2 matches at 9 bases. V lost 4 bases to trimming and J lost 10 bases; unmatched junction nucleotides: 8. Germline V lookup: CDR1 MNHEY, CDR2 SMNVEV (reference sequence). The CDR3 contains 14 residues. The CDR3 DNA is TGTGCCAGCAGTTGGGGCGGGAGGGCCCGAGAGCAGTTCTTC. Translating it yields CASSWGGRAREQFF.

The V call is TRBV7-8, the J call TRBJ2-7; unclear D gene. CDR3 length: 13 amino acids. Trimming shortened V by 0 bases and J by 5 bases, and 8 bases separated the two germline ends. The V gene's germline CDR1 is SGHVS and CDR2 FQNEAQ. In DNA, the CDR3 is TGTGCCAGCAGCTTAGCCGGAAACAACGAGCAGTACTTC. Protein product: CASSLAGNNEQYF.

To note about this clone: This sample also contains other DNA sequences that code for the same CDR3. The chain's CDR3 is CASSENGRSYEQYF. For the CDR3, the DNA is TGTGCCAGCAGTGAAAACGGGCGCTCCTACGAGCAGTACTTC. The chain is built from TRBV2 and TRBJ2-7; D uncertain. V lost 2 bases and J lost 0, with 8 bases in between. CDR3 length: 14 amino acids. Germline loops: CDR1 SNHLY, CDR2 FYNNEI.

The chain is built from TRBV19 and TRBJ2-3; 11 bases are a match to TRBD2. Germline V gene sequence: CDR1 LNHDA, CDR2 SQIVND (reference sequence). The ends lost 5 bases at V and 4 bases at J; junction bases unmatched: 14. The CDR3 is made up of 18 amino acids. Written as DNA, the CDR3 is TGTGCCAGTAGTGCGTCGGCCAAAACTAGCGGGAGCCCAGATACGCAGTATTTT. It translates to CASSASAKTSGSPDTQYF.

DNA of the CDR3: TGTGCCAGCAGTTTTTTAGGGACAGGGGGCACAGATACGCAGTATTTT. As protein: CASSFLGTGGTDTQYF. The chain employs TRBV27 and TRBJ2-3; 10 bases line up with TRBD1. J lost 1 base, V lost 3 bases, and 4 bases had no gene match. Germline V gene lookup returns CDR1 MNHEY and CDR2 SMNVEV (reference sequence). The CDR3 loop spans 16 amino acids.

This chain joins TRBV6-8 and TRBJ1-4, with TRBD1 matching over 7 bases. This CDR3 comprises 17 residues. Trimming removed 2 bases from V and 4 bases from J; junction bases left unmatched: 10. Germline CDR1 reads MNHGY; CDR2 reads SAAAGT. The CDR3: CASSYGTDPANNEKLFF. The CDR3 region has the DNA TGTGCCAGCAGTTACGGGACAGACCCCGCAAATAATGAAAAACTGTTTTTT.

V is TRBV9 and J is TRBJ2-1, with TRBD1 matching 7 bases. V shed 6 bases and J 5 bases; nucleotides not matched to a gene: 8. The CDR3 runs 14 residues. Germline CDR1 and CDR2: SGDLS and YYNGEE. The CDR3 spells CASNEQGLHNEQFF. The DNA for the CDR3 is TGTGCCAGCAACGAACAGGGGTTACACAATGAGCAGTTCTTC. Complete variable domain (other parts from reference TRBV9 and TRBJ2-1): DSGVTQTPKHLITATGQRVTLRCSPRSGDLSVYWYQQSLDQGLQFLIQYYNGEERAKGNILERFSAQQFPDLHSELNLSSLELGDSALYFCASNEQGLHNEQFFGPGTRLTVL.

J is TRBJ2-5 and V is TRBV28; 15 bases agree with TRBD2. Unmatched junction bases numbered 7, after V lost 4 bases and J lost 1 base. CDR3 length: 18 residues. Germline V gene data show CDR1 as MDHEN and CDR2 as SYDVKM. The CDR3 bases are TGTGCCAGCAGTTCCGCGTGGACTAGCGGGGGGGGCCAAGAGACCCAGTACTTC. Its protein product is CASSSAWTSGGGQETQYF.

The chain is built from TRBV29-1 and TRBJ2-7, with 13 bases lining up with TRBD2. Trimming took 4 bases from V and 0 from J; bases not matched to a gene: 3. The CDR3 covers 15 residues. Germline V lookup: CDR1 SQVTM, CDR2 ANQGSEA. CDR3 coding DNA: TGCAGCGTTGGGGGACTAGCGGGGACCTCCTACGAGCAGTACTTC. This sequence encodes CSVGGLAGTSYEQYF.

This chain joins TRBV9 and TRBJ2-3; D may match TRBD1 or TRBD2 (5 bases each). This CDR3 is 19 amino acids long. The germline V gene has CDR1 SGDLS and CDR2 YYNGEE. V lost 3 bases to trimming and J lost 2 bases, with 25 bases between them. The CDR3 spells CASSDPGPVPVSATDTQYF. In nucleotides, the CDR3 is TGTGCCAGCAGCGATCCGGGACCAGTGCCCGTCAGTGCCACAGATACGCAGTATTTT.

As regards this clone: Other DNA sequences in the same sample also yield this CDR3. The rearrangement uses TRBV19 and TRBJ2-7; the D gene is possibly TRBD2 (6 bases). Trimming removed 3 bases at V and 5 bases at J, with 8 bases between. This CDR3 contains 12 residues. Germline CDR1 reads LNHDA; CDR2 reads SQIVND (reference sequence). CDR3 amino acids: CASSIGGNEQYF. In DNA, the CDR3 is TGTGCCAGTAGTATTGGGGGGAACGAGCAGTACTTC.